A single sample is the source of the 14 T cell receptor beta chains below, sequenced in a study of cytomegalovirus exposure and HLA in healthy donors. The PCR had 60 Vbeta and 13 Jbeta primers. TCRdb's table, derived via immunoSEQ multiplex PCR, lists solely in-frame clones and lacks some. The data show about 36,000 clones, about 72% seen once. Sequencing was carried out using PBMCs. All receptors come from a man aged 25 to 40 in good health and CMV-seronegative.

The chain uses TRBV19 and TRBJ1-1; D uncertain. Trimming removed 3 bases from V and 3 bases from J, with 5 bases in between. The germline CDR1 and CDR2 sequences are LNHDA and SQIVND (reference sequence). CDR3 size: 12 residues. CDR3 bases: TGTGCCAGTAGTATCCGGGACACTGAAGCTTTCTTT. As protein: CASSIRDTEAFF.

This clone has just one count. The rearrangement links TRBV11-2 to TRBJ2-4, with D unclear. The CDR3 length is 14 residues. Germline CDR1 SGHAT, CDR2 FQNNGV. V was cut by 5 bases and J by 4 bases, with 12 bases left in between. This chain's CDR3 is CASSAVWPKNIQYF. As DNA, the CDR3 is TGTGCCAGCAGCGCCGTTTGGCCTAAAAACATTCAGTACTTC.

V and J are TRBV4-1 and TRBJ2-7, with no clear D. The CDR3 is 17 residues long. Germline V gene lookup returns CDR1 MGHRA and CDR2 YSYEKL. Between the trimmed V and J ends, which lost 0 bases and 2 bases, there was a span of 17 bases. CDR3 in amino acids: CASSQDQVLLPPYEQYF. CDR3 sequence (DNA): TGCGCCAGCAGCCAAGACCAGGTCTTGTTGCCTCCCTACGAGCAGTACTTC.

This CDR3 is CSVERKGMSYGYTF. The DNA of the CDR3 is TGCAGCGTTGAAAGAAAGGGGATGAGTTATGGCTACACCTTC. The chain couples TRBV29-1 to TRBJ1-2, with D possibly being TRBD1 (5 bases). V was trimmed by 2 bases and J by 5 bases, leaving 15 bases between them. The germline V gene has CDR1 SQVTM and CDR2 ANQGSEA. The CDR3 runs 14 residues.

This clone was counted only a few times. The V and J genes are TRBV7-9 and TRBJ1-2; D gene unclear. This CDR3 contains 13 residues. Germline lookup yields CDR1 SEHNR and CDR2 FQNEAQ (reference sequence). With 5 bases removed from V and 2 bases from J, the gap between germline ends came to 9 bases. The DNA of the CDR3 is TGTGCCAGCAGCCTTCTCGGGAACTATGGCTACACCTTC. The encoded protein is CASSLLGNYGYTF.

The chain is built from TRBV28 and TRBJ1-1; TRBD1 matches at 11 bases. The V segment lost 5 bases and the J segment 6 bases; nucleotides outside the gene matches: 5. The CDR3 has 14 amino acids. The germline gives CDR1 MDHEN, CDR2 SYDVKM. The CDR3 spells CASSPGQGASEAFF. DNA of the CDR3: TGTGCCAGCAGTCCAGGACAGGGGGCCTCTGAAGCTTTCTTT.

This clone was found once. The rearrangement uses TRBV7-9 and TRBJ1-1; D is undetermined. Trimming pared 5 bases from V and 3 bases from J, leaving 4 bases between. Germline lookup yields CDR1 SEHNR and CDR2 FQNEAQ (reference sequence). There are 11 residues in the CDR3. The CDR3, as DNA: TGTGCCAGCAGCCGGTACACTGAAGCTTTCTTT. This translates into CASSRYTEAFF.

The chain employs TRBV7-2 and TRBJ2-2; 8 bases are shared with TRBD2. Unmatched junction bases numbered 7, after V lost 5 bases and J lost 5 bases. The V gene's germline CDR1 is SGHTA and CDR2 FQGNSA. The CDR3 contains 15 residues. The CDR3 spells CASSPGTSRTGELFF. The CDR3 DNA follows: TGTGCCAGCAGCCCCGGGACTAGTCGGACCGGGGAGCTGTTTTTT.

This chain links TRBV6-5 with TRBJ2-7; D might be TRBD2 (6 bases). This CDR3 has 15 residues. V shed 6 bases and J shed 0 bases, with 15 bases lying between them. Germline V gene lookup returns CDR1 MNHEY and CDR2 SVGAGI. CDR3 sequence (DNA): TGTGCCAGCAGAAGCGACGAAGCGGGCTCCTACGAGCAGTACTTC. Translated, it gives CASRSDEAGSYEQYF.

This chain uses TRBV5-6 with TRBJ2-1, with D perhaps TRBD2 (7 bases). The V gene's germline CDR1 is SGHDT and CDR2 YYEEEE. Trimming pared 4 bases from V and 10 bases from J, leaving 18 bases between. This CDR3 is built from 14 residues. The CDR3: CASSPWGGALEQFF. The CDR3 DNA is TGTGCCAGCAGCCCCTGGGGGGGGGCATTAGAGCAGTTCTTC.

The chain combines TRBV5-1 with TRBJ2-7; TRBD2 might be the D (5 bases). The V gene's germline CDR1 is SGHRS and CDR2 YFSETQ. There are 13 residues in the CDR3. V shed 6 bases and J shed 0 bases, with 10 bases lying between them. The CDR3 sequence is CASMVGSSYEQYF. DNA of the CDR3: TGCGCCAGCATGGTTGGGAGCTCCTACGAGCAGTACTTC.

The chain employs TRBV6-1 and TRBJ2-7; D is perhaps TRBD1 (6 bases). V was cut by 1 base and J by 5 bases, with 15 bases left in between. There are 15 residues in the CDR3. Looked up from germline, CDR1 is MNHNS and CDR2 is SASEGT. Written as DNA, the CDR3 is TGTGCCAGCAGTGAAGAGGCGGGCGGACAGAACGAGCAGTACTTC. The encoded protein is CASSEEAGGQNEQYF.

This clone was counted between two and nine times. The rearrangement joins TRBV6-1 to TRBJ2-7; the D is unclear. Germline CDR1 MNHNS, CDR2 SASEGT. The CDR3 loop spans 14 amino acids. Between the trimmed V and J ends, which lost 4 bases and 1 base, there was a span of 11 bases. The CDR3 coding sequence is TGTGCCAGCAGTGGGCGGAGACCGTCCTACGAGCAGTACTTC. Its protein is CASSGRRPSYEQYF.

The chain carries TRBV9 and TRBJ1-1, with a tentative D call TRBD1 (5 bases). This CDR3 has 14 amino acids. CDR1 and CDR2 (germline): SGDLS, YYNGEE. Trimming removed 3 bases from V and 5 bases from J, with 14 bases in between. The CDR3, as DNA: TGTGCCAGCAGCGCGGACAATCATGGGACTGAAGCTTTCTTT. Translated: CASSADNHGTEAFF.